This T cell receptor beta chain is from a study of OX40 agonist ivuxolimab in advanced cancers. The CDR3 totals 13 residues. From germline, CDR1 is SGHTS and CDR2 YDEGEE. The method was immunoSEQ multiplex PCR; TCRdb's version includes in-frame clones alone and lacks a portion of them. The sample contains over 85,000 clones, roughly 88% of which appear only once. Specimen: CD4+ or CD8+ T cells sorted from blood, collected in a trial of the OX40 agonist ivuxolimab. The clonotype comes from an adult with an advanced solid tumor such as melanoma, head and neck, liver or kidney cancer. The V call is TRBV5-8, the J call TRBJ2-7; 8 bases line up with TRBD1. The CDR3 sequence: CAQGDRISYEQYF. CDR3 bases: TGTGCGCAGGGGGACAGGATCTCCTACGAGCAGTACTTC.